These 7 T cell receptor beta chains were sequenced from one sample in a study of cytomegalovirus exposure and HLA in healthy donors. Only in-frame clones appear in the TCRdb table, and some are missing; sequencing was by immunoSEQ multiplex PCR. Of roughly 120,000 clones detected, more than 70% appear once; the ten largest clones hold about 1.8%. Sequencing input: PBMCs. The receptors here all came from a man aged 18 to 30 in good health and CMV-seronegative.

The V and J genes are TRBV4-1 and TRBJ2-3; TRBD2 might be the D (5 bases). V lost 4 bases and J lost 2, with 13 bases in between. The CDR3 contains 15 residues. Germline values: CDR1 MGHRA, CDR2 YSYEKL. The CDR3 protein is CASSPDGEYTDTQYF. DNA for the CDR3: TGCGCCAGCAGCCCGGACGGGGAATACACAGATACGCAGTATTTT.

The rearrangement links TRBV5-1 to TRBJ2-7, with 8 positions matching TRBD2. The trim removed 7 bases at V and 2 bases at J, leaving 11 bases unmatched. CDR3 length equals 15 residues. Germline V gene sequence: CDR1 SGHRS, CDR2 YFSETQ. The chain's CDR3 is CASGQASGQTYEQYF. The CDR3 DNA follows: TGCGCCAGCGGCCAGGCTAGCGGGCAGACCTACGAGCAGTACTTC.

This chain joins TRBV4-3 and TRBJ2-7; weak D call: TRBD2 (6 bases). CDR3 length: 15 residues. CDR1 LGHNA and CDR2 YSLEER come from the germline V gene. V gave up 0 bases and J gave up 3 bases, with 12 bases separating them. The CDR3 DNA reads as TGCGCCAGCAGCCAAGAGGGCGGGAACCACTACGAGCAGTACTTC. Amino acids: CASSQEGGNHYEQYF.

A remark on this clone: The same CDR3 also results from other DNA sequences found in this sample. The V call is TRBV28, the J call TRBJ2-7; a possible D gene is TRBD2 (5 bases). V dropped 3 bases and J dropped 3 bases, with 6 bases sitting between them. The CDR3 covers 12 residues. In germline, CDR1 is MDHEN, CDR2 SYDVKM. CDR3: CASSLAGYEQYF. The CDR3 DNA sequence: TGTGCCAGCAGTTTGGCGGGCTACGAGCAGTACTTC.

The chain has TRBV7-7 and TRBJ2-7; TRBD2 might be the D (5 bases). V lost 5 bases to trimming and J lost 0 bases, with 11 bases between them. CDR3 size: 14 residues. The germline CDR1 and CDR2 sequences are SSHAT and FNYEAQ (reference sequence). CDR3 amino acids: CASSPLANSYEQYF. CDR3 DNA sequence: TGTGCCAGCAGCCCATTAGCGAACTCCTACGAGCAGTACTTC.

CDR3 sequence: CASRDRAGEKLFF. The CDR3 DNA reads as TGTGCCAGCAGGGACAGAGCAGGTGAAAAACTGTTTTTT. The chain uses TRBV28 and TRBJ1-4; D possibly corresponds to TRBD1 (6 bases). The CDR3 is made up of 13 amino acids. CDR1 MDHEN and CDR2 SYDVKM come from the germline V gene. V dropped 6 bases and J dropped 7 bases, with 12 bases sitting between them.

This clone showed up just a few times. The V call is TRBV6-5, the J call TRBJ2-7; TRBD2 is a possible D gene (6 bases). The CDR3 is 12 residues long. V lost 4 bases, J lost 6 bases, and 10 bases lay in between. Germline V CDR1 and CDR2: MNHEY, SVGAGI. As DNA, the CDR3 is TGTGCCAGCAGTTGGAGGGCGGGCGAGCAGTACTTC. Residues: CASSWRAGEQYF.